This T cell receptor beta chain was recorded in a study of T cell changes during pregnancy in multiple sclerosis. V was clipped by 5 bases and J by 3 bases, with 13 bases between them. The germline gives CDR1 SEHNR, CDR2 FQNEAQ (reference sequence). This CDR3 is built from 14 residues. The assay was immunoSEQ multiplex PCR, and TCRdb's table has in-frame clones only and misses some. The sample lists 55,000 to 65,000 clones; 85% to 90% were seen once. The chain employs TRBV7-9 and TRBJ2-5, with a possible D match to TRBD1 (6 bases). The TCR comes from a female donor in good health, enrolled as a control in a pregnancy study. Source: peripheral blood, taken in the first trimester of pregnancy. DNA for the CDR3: TGTGCCAGCAGCCCCGCCAACAGGGAAGAGACCCAGTACTTC. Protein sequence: CASSPANREETQYF.